Given below is one T cell receptor beta chain in context. Its antigen is not identified. The data were obtained in a study of cytomegalovirus exposure and HLA in healthy donors. Study results and limitations: Rarity characterized most TCR sequences, yet some public TCRs appeared in many donors. Associated with cytomegalovirus, according to the listing, were some 180 TCR beta chains.

The CDR3 consists of 12 residues. Trimming left V 6 bases short and J 1 base short, with 6 bases between. Germline V gives CDR1 MDHEN, CDR2 SYDVKM. Generated by immunoSEQ multiplex PCR, the TCRdb table keeps only in-frame clones and is missing some. The data hold 200,000 to 250,000 clones, with over 80% observed a single time. Sequencing was performed on PBMCs. This sequence originates from a woman in her 30s in good health and CMV-seropositive. The J gene is TRBJ2-5, the V gene TRBV28, with D unresolved. Written as DNA, the CDR3 is TGTGCCAGCAGGCGGACCCAAGAGACCCAGTACTTC. Translated, it gives CASRRTQETQYF.